What follows are 18 T cell receptor beta chains derived from one specimen sequenced in a study of blood T cell repertoires in COVID-19. The method was immunoSEQ multiplex PCR; TCRdb's version includes in-frame clones alone and lacks a portion of them. The table shows 200,000 to 250,000 clones, with around 86% occurring only once. Input material: PBMCs or T cells enriched from blood (not recorded which). The receptors derive from a man aged 30-40 years in a cohort exposed to, infected with or recovered from COVID-19 (not recorded which).

The CDR3 sequence is CASSDLTLTGGYTF. The CDR3 region has the DNA TGTGCCAGCAGTGATCTCACACTAACCGGAGGCTACACCTTC. The V gene is TRBV25-1, the J gene TRBJ1-2, with no clear D. The V and J ends lost 3 bases and 8 bases respectively, with 16 bases between them. This CDR3 is built from 14 residues. CDR1 is MGHDK, CDR2 SYGVNS, per germline.

This clone was counted a few times. This chain joins TRBV7-9 and TRBJ2-5, with a weak D call TRBD1 (6 bases). Germline V gene data show CDR1 as SEHNR and CDR2 as FQNEAQ (reference sequence). V lost 2 bases and J 1 base, leaving 8 bases between the germline ends. This CDR3 has 14 amino acids. The CDR3 DNA sequence: TGTGCCAGCAGCTTAAGACAGGCCCAAGAGACCCAGTACTTC. Its protein product is CASSLRQAQETQYF.

V is TRBV6-5 and J is TRBJ1-2; D perhaps matches TRBD1 (5 bases). V was trimmed by 9 bases and J by 9 bases, leaving 20 bases between them. This CDR3 spans 13 amino acids. CDR1 and CDR2 from the germline V gene are MNHEY and SVGAGI. CDR3 sequence (DNA): TGTGCCAGAAGGGCCGACAGCTCAGAGAGCTACACCTTC. This translates into CARRADSSESYTF.

The chain couples TRBV27 to TRBJ2-1, with TRBD2 as a possible D gene (5 bases). The V gene's germline CDR1 is MNHEY and CDR2 SMNVEV (reference sequence). Trimming removed 3 bases at V and 4 bases at J, with 7 bases between. This CDR3 contains 13 residues. The CDR3 DNA reads TGTGCCAGCAGTTTTGGGGAGTACAATGAGCAGTTCTTC. Its translation: CASSFGEYNEQFF.

This clone was counted a single time. The chain employs TRBV24-1 and TRBJ1-2, with D unresolved. The CDR3 is made up of 16 amino acids. Per the germline V gene, CDR1 is KGHDR and CDR2 is SFDVKD. V was trimmed by 1 base and J by 4 bases, leaving 15 bases between them. The CDR3 DNA is TGTGCCACCAGTGATTTAAAAGACGAGGAGAGCTATGGCTACACCTTC. It yields the protein CATSDLKDEESYGYTF.

This chain connects TRBV27 to TRBJ2-1, with TRBD2 matching over 7 bases. Looked up from germline, CDR1 is MNHEY and CDR2 is SMNVEV (reference sequence). The CDR3 runs to 14 residues. The ends lost 4 bases at V and 5 bases at J; junction bases unmatched: 5. DNA of the CDR3: TGTGCCAGCAGTTCGGGACTAAGCCACAATGAGCAGTTCTTC. Encoded protein: CASSSGLSHNEQFF.

The chain recombines TRBV6-2 or TRBV6-3 with TRBJ2-3; 7 bases line up with TRBD2. CDR1 and CDR2 from the germline V gene are MNHEY and SVGEGT. The CDR3 contains 15 residues. With 4 bases clipped from V and 6 bases from J, the junction kept 10 bases outside the gene matches. CDR3 DNA: TGTGCCAGCAGTTGGATCGGGAGGACGACGGATACGCAGTATTTT. It specifies CASSWIGRTTDTQYF.

The J gene is TRBJ1-4, the V gene TRBV6-5; the match to TRBD1 covers 9 bases. The CDR3 is made up of 12 amino acids. The germline gives CDR1 MNHEY, CDR2 SVGAGI. The V segment lost 8 bases and the J segment 7 bases; nucleotides outside the gene matches: 2. DNA for the CDR3: TGTGCCAGCCGACAGGGGGGTGAAAAACTGTTTTTT. Translated, it gives CASRQGGEKLFF.

The chain combines TRBV9 with TRBJ2-7; 11 nucleotides line up with TRBD2. Germline V gene data show CDR1 as SGDLS and CDR2 as YYNGEE. With 3 bases clipped from V and 1 base from J, the junction kept 9 bases outside the gene matches. The CDR3 totals 17 residues. Written as DNA, the CDR3 is TGTGCCAGCAGCGATATAGCGGGAGGGATTATATCCTACGAGCAGTACTTC. It yields the protein CASSDIAGGIISYEQYF.

The chain has TRBV13 and TRBJ2-1, with TRBD2 matching over 8 bases. V shed 8 bases, J shed 0 bases, and the junction held 6 bases outside the gene matches. This CDR3 comprises 15 residues. Germline-derived CDR1 and CDR2 are PRHDT and FYEKMQ (reference sequence). This CDR3 reads CASRASGFSYNEQFF. The CDR3, as DNA: TGTGCCAGCCGGGCTAGCGGGTTCTCCTACAATGAGCAGTTCTTC.

Here the CDR3 reads CASTRGLNSPLHF. As DNA, the CDR3 is TGTGCCAGCACCAGGGGGCTTAATTCACCCCTCCACTTT. This chain uses TRBV27 with TRBJ1-6; 8 bases agree with TRBD1. CDR3 length: 13 amino acids. From germline, CDR1 is MNHEY and CDR2 SMNVEV (reference sequence). The J segment lost 6 bases and the V segment lost 7 bases, leaving 2 bases of the junction unmatched.

The chain combines TRBV18 with TRBJ1-6, with 7 positions matching TRBD1. V lost 6 bases to trimming and J lost 0 bases; unmatched junction nucleotides: 14. CDR3 size: 19 residues. The germline V gene encodes CDR1 KGHSH and CDR2 LQKENI. This chain's CDR3 is CASSPTGARGSSYNSPLHF. The CDR3 coding sequence is TGTGCCAGCTCCCCAACAGGGGCGAGAGGTAGCTCCTATAATTCACCCCTCCACTTT.

The V gene is TRBV5-1, the J gene TRBJ2-2; 10 bases are a match to TRBD1. V lost 4 bases and J lost 7; bases outside the gene matches: 7. The CDR3 sequence is 15 residues long. The germline V gene encodes CDR1 SGHRS and CDR2 YFSETQ. In DNA form, the CDR3 reads TGCGCCAGCAGCCGCGGGACAGGGGATGACGGGGAGCTGTTTTTT. Its translation is CASSRGTGDDGELFF.

The V gene is TRBV28, the J gene TRBJ2-3; TRBD2 aligns across 8 bases. This CDR3 contains 16 residues. Per the germline V gene, CDR1 is MDHEN and CDR2 is SYDVKM. The ends lost 5 bases at V and 4 bases at J; junction bases unmatched: 11. CDR3 protein: CASSDHGRGGADTQYF. The CDR3 DNA follows: TGTGCCAGCAGTGACCACGGGAGGGGGGGGGCAGATACGCAGTATTTT.

The chain couples TRBV2 to TRBJ1-2; perhaps TRBD1 as D (5 bases). Germline V CDR1 and CDR2: SNHLY, FYNNEI. Trimming pared 6 bases from V and 4 bases from J, leaving 9 bases between. The CDR3 consists of 12 residues. Here the CDR3 reads CASSKGFYGYTF. The CDR3 nucleotides read TGTGCCAGCAGCAAGGGGTTCTATGGCTACACCTTC. Based on the CDR3 plus reference TRBV2 and TRBJ1-2, the full variable domain is EPEVTQTPSHQVTQMGQEVILRCVPISNHLYFYWYRQILGQKVEFLVSFYNNEISEKSEIFDDQFSVERPDGSNFTLKIRSTKLEDSAMYFCASSKGFYGYTFGSGTRLTVV.

V usage is TRBV6-5 and J usage is TRBJ2-1, with 10 bases fitting TRBD2. V dropped 5 bases and J dropped 3; count of bases not matched to a gene: 4. Germline V CDR1 and CDR2: MNHEY, SVGAGI. CDR3 length equals 15 residues. This CDR3 reads CASSLAGALYNEQFF. The DNA of the CDR3 is TGTGCCAGCAGTCTAGCGGGAGCGCTCTACAATGAGCAGTTCTTC.

The chain is built from TRBV5-1 and TRBJ2-1, with D tentatively TRBD2 (6 bases). Germline values: CDR1 SGHRS, CDR2 YFSETQ. V lost 2 bases and J 2 bases, leaving 8 bases between the germline ends. The CDR3 runs 14 residues. The CDR3 spells CASSFGGTYNEQFF. CDR3 nucleotide sequence: TGCGCCAGCAGCTTCGGCGGGACCTACAATGAGCAGTTCTTC.

CDR3 amino acids: CASSPTGSYEQYF. The CDR3 DNA sequence: TGTGCCAGCAGTCCCACCGGCTCCTACGAGCAGTACTTC. The V and J genes are TRBV27 and TRBJ2-7; D unresolved. Germline values: CDR1 MNHEY, CDR2 SMNVEV (reference sequence). The V end lost 5 bases, the J end lost 0 bases, and 8 bases lay between the germline ends. The CDR3 sequence is 13 residues long.